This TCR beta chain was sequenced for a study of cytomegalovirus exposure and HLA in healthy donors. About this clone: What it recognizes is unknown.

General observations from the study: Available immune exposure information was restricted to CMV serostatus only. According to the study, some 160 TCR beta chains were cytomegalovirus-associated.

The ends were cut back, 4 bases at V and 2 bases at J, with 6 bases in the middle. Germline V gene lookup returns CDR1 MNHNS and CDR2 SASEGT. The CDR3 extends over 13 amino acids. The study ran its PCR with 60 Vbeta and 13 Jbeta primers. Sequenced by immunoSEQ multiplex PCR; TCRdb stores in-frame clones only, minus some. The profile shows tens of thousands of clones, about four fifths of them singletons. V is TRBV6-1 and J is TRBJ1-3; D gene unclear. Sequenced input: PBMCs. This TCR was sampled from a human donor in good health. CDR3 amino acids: CASSGGTGNTIYF. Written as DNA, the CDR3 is TGTGCCAGCAGTGGAGGGACTGGAAACACCATATATTTT.